This T cell receptor beta chain was recovered during a study of blood T cells in healthy people across ages (dated by TCRdb to about 2015). Notes on the research overall: In model experiments, roughly one uniquely barcoded TCR beta cDNA molecule per two T cells was captured by template switching. The donors were divided into four age groups: young (average approximately 17 years), middle-aged (about 41), aged (about 61) and long-lived (about 84). To track age-related changes in TCR beta repertoire diversity, the study relied on deep sequencing normalized with unique cDNA molecular identifiers. Two additional independent replicas of 1 million unique cDNA reads from the same blood draw were analyzed for two donors (one aged 18 to 30 and one aged 80 or older). To avoid experimental bias, donors of different ages were randomly spread across the sequencing lanes.

As concerns this clonotype: The antigen it binds to is not known. The record has no base qualities; no much larger clone is one base away.

The library was obtained by 5' RACE. The sequencer was an Illumina HiSeq 2500. A second PCR of about 6 to 11 cycles was run with a J-beta primer mix and a sample-barcoded 5' primer. A template-switch 5' adaptor carrying 12 random nucleotides introduced a unique molecular identifier onto each TCR beta cDNA molecule. Each sample yielded at least 2.5 million CDR3-containing paired-end reads. First-strand cDNA synthesis was performed from all RNA using the Mint cDNA synthesis kit, with priming by a TRBC-specific oligonucleotide. Following uracil-DNA glycosylase treatment, a first 18-cycle PCR with universal primers M1SS and BC2_uni_R was performed on all cDNA. In the authors' own workflow: For normalization, 1 million high-quality reads were randomly selected from each sample, with every read carrying a distinct molecular identifier. Reads with shared molecular identifiers were discarded instead of being binned into consensus sequences. CDR3 identification, clonotype clustering and error correction used MiTCR with a Q25 quality threshold and the strictest error-elimination algorithm. Lower-bound total TCR beta diversity was estimated with a nonparametric unseen species model using Euler transformation. TCRdb ran its own pipeline on the public reads, namely fastp trimming at Q25 and MiXCR clone calling, and kept in-frame beta chains. Identical CDR3 protein sequences are pooled into one entry, listed with their most common genes and DNA. TCRdb, not the original authors, processed these V and J calls. The sample table holds 1,300,000 or so distinct CDR3 sequences, of which around 59% were seen once. The biggest ten clones account for 6.7% of the sample.

Deletion took 5 bases off V and 5 bases off J, with a span of 24 bases between the germline ends. Sequences DFQATT (CDR1) and SNEGSKA (CDR2) are obtained from the germline V gene (reference sequence). The CDR3 runs 16 residues from the cysteine to the phenylalanine. Kept here is only the CDR3 DNA, which spans 48 bases and is read in frame from base 1. General study outcomes and caveats: As age increased, observed TCR beta diversity per million T cells dropped in a roughly linear way, and a significant reduction was already evident by age roughly 40. Because profiling used bulk unsorted PBMCs, naive and antigen-experienced compartments could not be compared conclusively. Because the CMV infection status of the donors was unknown, age-related changes in expanded clonotypes may potentially have been confounded. Compared with the aged group, the long-lived group had more naive CD4+ T cells, fewer expanded clones and increased TCR diversity, a pattern suggesting age selection. A strong correlation was found between observed TCR beta diversity and the percentage of naive T cells measured by flow cytometry. Estimates of total diversity based on one million sequenced T cells were considered lower bounds and underestimates.

The donors were 40 or so Caucasian individuals from Russia, aged roughly 6 to 100 years, who were systemically healthy. Approximately 11 milliliters of peripheral blood were drawn from each donor into EDTA-treated Vacutainer tubes. PBMCs were isolated by Ficoll-Paque density-gradient centrifugation, with at least 7 million obtained per sample. Trizol reagent was used to extract total RNA from PBMCs, with at least 5.5 micrograms per sample. For every donor, flow cytometry on a PBMC aliquot measured the percentage of naive CD45RAhigh/CD27high T cells. The sequence joins TRBV20-1 to TRBJ2-5; a confident D gene designation cannot be given. This clonotype originated in a man aged 18-30 years in good health. The sequencing sample was made of blood. The CDR3 reads CSASPVVTPNGETQYF. Here is the DNA: TGCAGTGCTTCACCGGTGGTGACTCCTAACGGGGAGACCCAGTACTTC.